Following are 8 T cell receptor beta chains from one sample sequenced in a study of OX40 agonist ivuxolimab in advanced cancers. Here immunoSEQ multiplex PCR was the method, and the copy in TCRdb shows in-frame clones only, minus some. This sample has some 74,000 clones, with roughly 88% found just once. Sample: CD4+ or CD8+ T cells sorted from blood, taken in a trial of the OX40 agonist ivuxolimab. These TCRs come from an adult with an advanced solid tumor such as melanoma, head and neck, liver or kidney cancer.

The chain recombines TRBV20-1 with TRBJ1-1; D remains ambiguous. The CDR3 is 10 amino acids. V was trimmed by 5 bases and J by 7 bases, leaving 8 bases between them. Per the germline V gene, CDR1 is DFQATT and CDR2 is SNEGSKA (reference sequence). The CDR3 protein is CSAGPIEAFF. The CDR3 nucleotides are TGCAGTGCTGGACCGATTGAAGCTTTCTTT.

V usage is TRBV2 and J usage is TRBJ1-5; D unclear. This CDR3 is 12 amino acids long. Per the germline V gene, CDR1 is SNHLY and CDR2 is FYNNEI. V lost 7 bases and J lost 4, with 8 bases in between. CDR3 nucleotide sequence: TGTGCCAGCACCCGTGGGAATCAGCCCCAGCATTTT. Amino acids: CASTRGNQPQHF.

V usage is TRBV28 and J usage is TRBJ1-2; weak D call: TRBD1 (5 bases). This CDR3 has 13 residues. The germline CDR1 and CDR2 sequences are MDHEN and SYDVKM. V gave up 8 bases and J gave up 3 bases, with 13 bases separating them. CDR3 sequence (DNA): TGTGCCAGCGGCGGGGGACTGCACTATGGCTACACCTTC. Translated, it gives CASGGGLHYGYTF.

The chain links TRBV28 to TRBJ1-5; 8 nucleotides align to TRBD1. Germline assignment: CDR1 MDHEN and CDR2 SYDVKM. V lost 6 bases and J lost 7; bases outside the gene matches: 11. This CDR3 is 15 amino acids long. The CDR3 sequence is CASRRGQGGVQPQHF. The CDR3 coding sequence is TGTGCCAGCAGACGTGGACAGGGAGGGGTACAGCCCCAGCATTTT.

This sequence joins TRBV9 and TRBJ2-7, with 10 nucleotides matching TRBD2. J lost 3 bases, V lost 4 bases, and 7 bases had no gene match. In germline, CDR1 is SGDLS, CDR2 YYNGEE. The CDR3 covers 15 residues. This chain's CDR3 is CASSPRLAGIYEQYF. CDR3 nucleotide sequence: TGTGCCAGCAGCCCTCGACTAGCGGGTATCTACGAGCAGTACTTC.

This chain joins TRBV9 and TRBJ2-2; TRBD2 agrees at 14 bases. V shed 2 bases and J 8 bases; nucleotides not matched to a gene: 5. CDR3 size: 16 residues. The germline gives CDR1 SGDLS, CDR2 YYNGEE. The CDR3, as DNA: TGTGCCAGCAGCGTTGGGACTAGCGGGGGCGATGGGGAGCTGTTTTTT. Translated, it gives CASSVGTSGGDGELFF.

The chain has TRBV7-9 and TRBJ2-3; 9 nucleotides match TRBD1. J lost 4 bases, V lost 5 bases, and 7 bases had no gene match. The CDR3 spans 15 residues. CDR1 is SEHNR, CDR2 FQNEAQ, per germline (reference sequence). The CDR3 sequence: CASSPGQGPADTQYF. DNA for the CDR3: TGTGCCAGCAGCCCGGGACAGGGTCCCGCAGATACGCAGTATTTT.

V and J are TRBV6-5 and TRBJ2-5; 10 bases match TRBD2. The CDR3 is made up of 15 amino acids. The germline CDR1 and CDR2 sequences are MNHEY and SVGAGI. The junction had 4 bases not matched to a gene; V was cut back by 5 bases and J by 1 base. In DNA, the CDR3 is TGTGCCAGCAGTAAACGACTAGCGGGCCAAGAGACCCAGTACTTC. It is translated as CASSKRLAGQETQYF.